This passage covers 18 T cell receptor beta chains from one sample sequenced in a study of blood T cell repertoires in COVID-19. TCRdb's table, derived via immunoSEQ multiplex PCR, lists solely in-frame clones and lacks some. The sample lists some 230,000 clones; about 85% were seen once. Input material: peripheral blood. The receptors derive from a woman in her forties or fifties with COVID-19, enrolled during active disease.

CDR3 loop: CASSLREGAYEQYF. CDR3 DNA: TGTGCCAGCAGCCTTCGAGAGGGTGCCTACGAGCAGTACTTC. This rearrangement joins TRBV3-1 (or the pseudogene TRBV3-2) to TRBJ2-7; possible D gene TRBD2, 5 bases. Germline CDR1 is LGHDT and CDR2 is YNNKEL (reference sequence). This CDR3 comprises 14 residues. Trimming took 4 bases from V and 2 from J, leaving 12 bases between them.

This clone was counted a few times. The chain links TRBV30 to TRBJ1-2; TRBD1 might be the D (5 bases). Germline CDR1 is GTSNPN and CDR2 is SVGIG (reference sequence). V dropped 0 bases and J dropped 7 bases, with 15 bases sitting between them. The CDR3 runs 14 residues. CDR3 sequence: CAWSVVRANAGYTF. Written as DNA, the CDR3 is TGTGCCTGGAGTGTCGTCAGGGCGAACGCTGGCTACACCTTC.

V is TRBV27 and J is TRBJ2-1; 8 nucleotides align to TRBD2. Germline V CDR1 and CDR2: MNHEY, SMNVEV (reference sequence). With V trimmed by 3 bases and J by 8 bases, 9 bases remained unmatched. The CDR3 runs to 15 residues. This CDR3 is CASSFRGLGGYEQFF. For the CDR3, the DNA is TGTGCCAGCAGTTTCCGGGGACTAGGGGGATATGAGCAGTTCTTC.

This chain connects TRBV29-1 to TRBJ2-1; weak D call: TRBD2 (5 bases). The germline V gene has CDR1 SQVTM and CDR2 ANQGSEA. Trimming pared 4 bases from V and 4 bases from J, leaving 8 bases between. The CDR3 contains 12 residues. The CDR3 nucleotides read TGCAGCGTTGGACGGAGGTACAATGAGCAGTTCTTC. It translates to CSVGRRYNEQFF.

The chain carries TRBV5-6 and TRBJ1-2; TRBD1 matches at 8 bases. Per germline, CDR1 SGHDT and CDR2 YYEEEE. The J segment lost 8 bases and the V segment lost 2 bases, leaving 5 bases of the junction unmatched. CDR3 length: 13 residues. In DNA form, the CDR3 reads TGTGCCAGCAGCTTCCAGGGGGCGCGAGGCTACACCTTC. Amino acids: CASSFQGARGYTF. Supplemented by reference TRBV5-6 and TRBJ1-2, the full variable domain reads DAGVTQSPTHLIKTRGQQVTLRCSPKSGHDTVSWYQQALGQGPQFIFQYYEEEERQRGNFPDRFSGHQFPNYSSELNVNALLLGDSALYLCASSFQGARGYTFGSGTRLTVV.

The V call is TRBV5-1, the J call TRBJ1-6; TRBD1 matches at 8 bases. The germline V gene has CDR1 SGHRS and CDR2 YFSETQ. Trimming removed 3 bases from V and 8 bases from J; junction bases left unmatched: 7. This CDR3 has 15 residues. The CDR3 loop is CASSSGDRPDSPLHF. The CDR3 DNA is TGCGCCAGCAGCTCGGGGGACAGGCCGGATTCACCCCTCCACTTT.

The rearrangement links TRBV5-6 to TRBJ1-3; D uncertain. CDR1 is SGHDT, CDR2 YYEEEE, per germline. The ends were cut back, 0 bases at V and 0 bases at J, with 16 bases in the middle. The CDR3 runs to 18 residues. DNA for the CDR3: TGTGCCAGCAGCTTGGCCCCCTTACCTACCTCCTCTGGAAACACCATATATTTT. It translates to CASSLAPLPTSSGNTIYF. Supplemented by reference TRBV5-6 and TRBJ1-3, the full variable domain reads DAGVTQSPTHLIKTRGQQVTLRCSPKSGHDTVSWYQQALGQGPQFIFQYYEEEERQRGNFPDRFSGHQFPNYSSELNVNALLLGDSALYLCASSLAPLPTSSGNTIYFGEGSWLTVV.

The chain joins TRBV11-2 to TRBJ2-7; 10 positions match TRBD1. The CDR3 extends over 14 amino acids. V was pared by 3 bases and J by 6 bases, with 5 bases of the junction left unmatched. Germline V gives CDR1 SGHAT, CDR2 FQNNGV. The CDR3 loop is CASSLTGGEGEQYF. CDR3 bases: TGTGCCAGCAGCTTGACAGGGGGCGAAGGCGAGCAGTACTTC.

The chain is built from TRBV7-2 and TRBJ1-5; 10 nucleotides agree with TRBD1. Germline V gene lookup returns CDR1 SGHTA and CDR2 FQGNSA. The CDR3 is 15 residues long. J lost 7 bases, V lost 4 bases, and 7 bases had no gene match. The CDR3 bases are TGTGCCAGCAGCTGGGGGACAGGGGAAAACCAGCCCCAGCATTTT. Translated, it gives CASSWGTGENQPQHF.

The rearrangement links TRBV24-1 to TRBJ2-5; TRBD2 matches 10 bases. This CDR3 spans 14 amino acids. CDR1 is KGHDR, CDR2 SFDVKD, per germline. V was pared by 6 bases and J by 3 bases, with 3 bases of the junction left unmatched. This CDR3 reads CATSLAGVEETQYF. CDR3 nucleotide sequence: TGTGCCACCAGTCTAGCGGGGGTGGAAGAGACCCAGTACTTC.

The rearrangement links TRBV27 to TRBJ2-1; 8 bases align to TRBD2. The CDR3 length is 15 residues. V shed 2 bases and J 5 bases; nucleotides not matched to a gene: 5. Germline values: CDR1 MNHEY, CDR2 SMNVEV (reference sequence). CDR3 loop: CASSLTAGGHNEQFF. The CDR3, as DNA: TGTGCCAGCAGTTTAACCGCGGGGGGCCACAATGAGCAGTTCTTC.

The chain is built from TRBV6-5 and TRBJ1-5; D gene ambiguous. V dropped 10 bases and J dropped 3 bases, with 10 bases sitting between them. This CDR3 is built from 12 residues. The germline V gene encodes CDR1 MNHEY and CDR2 SVGAGI. This CDR3 reads CATHLPNQPQHF. DNA of the CDR3: TGTGCCACCCACTTACCCAATCAGCCCCAGCATTTT.

This clone has just a few counts. J is TRBJ2-1 and V is TRBV28; D not resolved. Trimming removed 4 bases at V and 0 bases at J, with 13 bases between. Per the germline V gene, CDR1 is MDHEN and CDR2 is SYDVKM. The CDR3 contains 16 residues. CDR3 in DNA: TGTGCCAGCAGTTCCCTGACTGCCTCCTCCTACAATGAGCAGTTCTTC. Protein product: CASSSLTASSYNEQFF.

The CDR3 DNA is TGTGCCAGCAGTGGGGCCGGCCAAGAGACCCAGTACTTC. Its protein product is CASSGAGQETQYF. The chain recombines TRBV2 with TRBJ2-5; unclear D gene. CDR1 and CDR2 (germline): SNHLY, FYNNEI. CDR3 length equals 13 residues. Trimming shortened V by 4 bases and J by 1 base, and 7 bases separated the two germline ends.

V gene TRBV6-6 combines with J gene TRBJ1-2; D is perhaps TRBD1 (6 bases). Germline V lookup: CDR1 MNHNY, CDR2 SVGAGI (reference sequence). Trimming took off 5 bases at V and 8 bases at J, with 18 bases between the two ends. This CDR3 comprises 14 residues. CDR3 nucleotides: TGTGCCAGCAGTAAACGCGGACAGACGAGGGGCTACACCTTC. Translating gives CASSKRGQTRGYTF.

CDR3 coding DNA: TGTGCCAGCAGCCAATGGGACTCCTCTAACTATGGCTACACCTTC. Its protein product is CASSQWDSSNYGYTF. The genes are TRBV3-1 (or the pseudogene TRBV3-2) and TRBJ1-2; a possible D gene is TRBD1 (5 bases). From germline, CDR1 is LGHDT and CDR2 YNNKEL (reference sequence). V lost 2 bases to trimming and J lost 0 bases, with 10 bases between them. The CDR3 loop spans 15 amino acids.

This clone was recorded a few times. The chain links TRBV5-4 to TRBJ2-6; D is unresolved. Deletions cut 0 bases from V and 3 bases from J, with 7 bases between. The CDR3 covers 15 residues. Germline CDR1 and CDR2: SGHNT and YYREEE (reference sequence). The CDR3 nucleotides read TGTGCCAGCAGCTTGGTAGTAGTTGGGGCCAACGTCCTGACTTTC. Amino acid sequence: CASSLVVVGANVLTF.

In this sample, this clone turned up once. This chain connects TRBV23-1 to TRBJ2-3; 10 bases match TRBD2. TRBV23-1 is labeled an ORF, and its function is uncertain. Trimming cost V 0 bases and J 1 base; bases outside gene matches: 4. The CDR3 runs to 17 residues. The CDR3 DNA reads TGCGCCAGCAGTCAATCAGCGGGAGGGGGCCGCACAGATACGCAGTATTTT. Amino acids: CASSQSAGGGRTDTQYF.